Below are 9 T cell receptor beta chains sequenced from a single sample in a study of T cell clonality in common variable immunodeficiency. General observations from the study: Fewer deletions and N-nucleotide insertions were reportedly seen in common variable immunodeficiency TCR beta sequences.

What these receptors recognize is not known. The assay was immunoSEQ multiplex PCR, and TCRdb's table has in-frame clones only and misses some. The profile covers 25,000 to 35,000 clones, none occurring a single time. Input material: peripheral blood mononuclear cells. The receptors come from a human donor with common variable immunodeficiency.

This clone has at least ten counts. The read stops 3 residues short of the end of the CDR3; the missing end is completed from the germline J gene. The rearrangement joins TRBV20-1 to TRBJ2-5, with TRBD2 identical over 11 bases. The CDR3 consists of 17 residues. The trim removed 3 bases at V and 4 bases at J, leaving 13 bases unmatched. In germline, CDR1 is DFQATT, CDR2 SNEGSKA (reference sequence). The DNA read from the CDR3 is TGCAGTGCTAGTTTGGCTAGCGGGGGGCCGATCATAGAGACC. Amino acids: CSASLASGGPIIET. The CDR3 in its entirety is CSASLASGGPIIETQYF.

Details on this clone: The read ends 3 residues shy of where the CDR3 ends; the end is completed using the germline J gene. The V and J genes are TRBV7-9 and TRBJ1-5, with D possibly matching TRBD1 (5 bases). Germline CDR1 and CDR2: SEHNR and FQNEAQ (reference sequence). Trimming took off 2 bases at V and 2 bases at J, with 7 bases between the two ends. The CDR3 covers 14 residues. CDR3 DNA (partial): TGTGCCAGCAGCTTAATGGGGCGCAATCAGCCC. Its protein is CASSLMGRNQP. The CDR3 reads in full as CASSLMGRNQPQHF.

Points on this clone: Read sequence stops 3 residues before the CDR3 end, and the germline J gene provides the missing end. The chain uses TRBV6-1 and TRBJ1-2; the match to TRBD1 covers 8 bases. Germline CDR1 is MNHNS and CDR2 is SASEGT. This CDR3 contains 14 residues. This CDR3 reads CASSVHTGGGGYTF. The CDR3 bases that were read are TGTGCCAGCAGTGTACATACAGGGGGAGGGGGC.

With regard to this clone: The read halts 3 residues ahead of the CDR3 end, with the missing end drawn from the germline J gene. V is TRBV7-8 and J is TRBJ2-7; 11 bases fit TRBD2. CDR1 is SGHVS, CDR2 FQNEAQ, per germline. V gave up 6 bases and J gave up 0 bases; unmatched junction bases: 4. This CDR3 has 15 residues. The DNA read from the CDR3 is TGTGCCAGCAGAACACTAGCGGGGGCCTCCTACGAG. It codes for CASRTLAGASYE. The whole CDR3 sequence reads CASRTLAGASYEQYF. Looking up the rest from reference TRBV7-8 and TRBJ2-7 gives the full variable domain: GAGVSQSPRYKVAKRGQDVALRCDPISGHVSLFWYQQALGQGPEFLTYFQNEAQLDKSGLPSDRFFAERPEGSVSTLKIQRTQQEDSAVYLCASRTLAGASYEQYFGPGTRLTVT.

The sample holds many counts of this clone. The CDR3 end falls 3 residues outside the read, so it is completed with the germline J gene. This chain joins TRBV4-2 and TRBJ2-7; TRBD1 is a possible D gene (6 bases). V lost 4 bases and J 0 bases, leaving 13 bases between the germline ends. The CDR3 length is 15 residues. Germline values: CDR1 LGHNA, CDR2 YNFKEQ. CDR3 DNA (partial): TGTGCCAGCAGCCGAGAAAGGGACACCTCCTACGAG. Translated: CASSRERDTSYE. The entire CDR3 sequence reads CASSRERDTSYEQYF.

The sample holds many counts of this clone. The CDR3 is cut off 3 residues early in the read; its end comes from the germline J gene. The V and J genes are TRBV7-3 and TRBJ2-1, with 11 positions matching TRBD2. From germline, CDR1 is SGHTA and CDR2 FQGTGA. This CDR3 contains 14 residues. Germline trimming cut 5 bases from V and 9 bases from J; bases unmatched to any gene: 6. The sequenced CDR3 bases are TGTGCCAGCAGCCTTAGCGGGGGGGCGGGTGAG. It specifies CASSLSGGAGE. The entire CDR3 protein reads CASSLSGGAGEQFF. The full variable domain, in which reference TRBV7-3 and TRBJ2-1 provide the parts outside the CDR3, is GAGVSQTPSNKVTEKGKYVELRCDPISGHTALYWYRQSLGQGPEFLIYFQGTGAADDSGLPNDRFFAVRPEGSVSTLKIQRTERGDSAVYLCASSLSGGAGEQFFGPGTRLTVL.

This clone has at least ten counts. The observed sequence ends 3 residues before the CDR3 terminus, with the missing tail filled in from the germline J gene. The J gene is TRBJ1-1, the V gene TRBV5-6, with unresolved D. Per germline, CDR1 SGHDT and CDR2 YYEEEE. This CDR3 spans 15 amino acids. The V and J ends lost 0 bases and 1 base respectively, with 10 bases between them. Partial CDR3 DNA: TGTGCCAGCAGCTTGGTAGGGCCAGGGAACACTGAA. It is translated as CASSLVGPGNTE. In full, the CDR3 is CASSLVGPGNTEAFF.

This clone came up a few times. The CDR3 spells CASSLVASGGYEQYF. The CDR3 bases that were read are TGCGCCAGCAGCTTGGTTGCTAGCGGGGGCTACGAG. The chain combines TRBV5-1 with TRBJ2-7; 10 bases align to TRBD2. The read gets to within 3 residues of the CDR3 end, and the germline J gene fills in the rest. The CDR3 has 15 amino acids. Germline assignment: CDR1 SGHRS and CDR2 YFSETQ. Trimming at V came to 0 bases and at J to 3 bases, leaving 3 bases not matched to a gene.

On this clone: Read sequence stops 3 residues before the CDR3 end, and the germline J gene provides the missing end. The chain uses TRBV5-1 and TRBJ1-2; 10 bases are shared with TRBD1. This CDR3 region has 13 residues. The germline gives CDR1 SGHRS, CDR2 YFSETQ. Here the CDR3 reads CASSWTGGDGYTF. The CDR3 DNA, read in part, is TGCGCCAGCAGCTGGACAGGGGGGGACGGC.